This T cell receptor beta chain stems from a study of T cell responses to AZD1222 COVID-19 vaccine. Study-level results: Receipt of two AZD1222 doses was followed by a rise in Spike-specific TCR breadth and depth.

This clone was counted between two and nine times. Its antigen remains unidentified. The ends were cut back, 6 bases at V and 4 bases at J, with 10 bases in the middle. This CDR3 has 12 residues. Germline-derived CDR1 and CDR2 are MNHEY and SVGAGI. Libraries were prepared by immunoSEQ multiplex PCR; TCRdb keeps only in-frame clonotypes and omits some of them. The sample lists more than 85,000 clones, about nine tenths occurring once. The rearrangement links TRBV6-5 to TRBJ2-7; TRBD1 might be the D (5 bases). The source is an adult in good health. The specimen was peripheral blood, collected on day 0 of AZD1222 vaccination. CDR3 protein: CASRLQGYEQYF. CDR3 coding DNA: TGTGCCAGCAGGCTCCAGGGTTACGAGCAGTACTTC.